Given below is one T cell receptor beta chain in context. Alopecia areata patients provided lesional scalp punch biopsies and peripheral blood. The sample is drawn from a study of CD8+ T cells in alopecia areata. Following RNA extraction, reverse transcription yielded cDNA that acted as the sequencing template. Clones were read by immunoSEQ multiplex PCR, and TCRdb kept only the in-frame ones, dropping some. The table includes some 170,000 clones, 67% detected once. The sequence came from a human donor with alopecia areata. The sample here was CD8+ T cells sorted from blood, taken at week 0.

This CDR3 reads CASRTGEQYF. CDR3 DNA: TGCGCCAGCAGGACAGGCGAGCAGTACTTC. The chain couples TRBV23-1 to TRBJ2-7; weak D call: TRBD1 (6 bases). TRBV23-1 falls under the ORF class, with uncertain function. V shed 6 bases and J shed 6 bases, with 6 bases lying between them. This CDR3 is built from 10 residues.